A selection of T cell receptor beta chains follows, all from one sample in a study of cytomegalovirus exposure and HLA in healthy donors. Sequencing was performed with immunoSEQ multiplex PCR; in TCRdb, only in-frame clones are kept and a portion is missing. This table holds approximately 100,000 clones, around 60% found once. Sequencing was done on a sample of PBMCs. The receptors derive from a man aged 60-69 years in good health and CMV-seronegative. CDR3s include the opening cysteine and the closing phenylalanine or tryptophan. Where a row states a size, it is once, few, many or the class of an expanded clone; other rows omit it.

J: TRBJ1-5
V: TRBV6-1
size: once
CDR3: CASSEGGGGNQPQHF

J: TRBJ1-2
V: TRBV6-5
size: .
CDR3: CASSHGQGTEGYTF

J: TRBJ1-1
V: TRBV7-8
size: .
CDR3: CASSLAYRNTEAFF

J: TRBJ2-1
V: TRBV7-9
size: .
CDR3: CASSSLGTGVSNEQFF

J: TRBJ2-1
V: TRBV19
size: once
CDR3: CASSVRGMVRGSYNEQFF

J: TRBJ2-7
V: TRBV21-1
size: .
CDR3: CASSNLYPRDRAVEQYF

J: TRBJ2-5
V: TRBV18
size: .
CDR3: CASSPRPGEWETQYF

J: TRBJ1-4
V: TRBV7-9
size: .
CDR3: CASSFGQGHEKLFF

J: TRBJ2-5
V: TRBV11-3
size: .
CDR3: CASSHLNSGETQYF

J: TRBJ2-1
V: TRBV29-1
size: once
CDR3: CSVERRRGSYNEQFF

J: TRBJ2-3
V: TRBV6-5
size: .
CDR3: CASSSPASGGTDTQYF

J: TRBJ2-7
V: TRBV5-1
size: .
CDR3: CASSGTSGRSYEQYF

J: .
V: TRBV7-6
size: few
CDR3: CASSLGGGGAYEQYF

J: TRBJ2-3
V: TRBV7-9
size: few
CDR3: CASSLPDRGLTDTQYF

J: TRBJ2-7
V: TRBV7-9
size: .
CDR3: CSSSWGLAGTQGEQYF

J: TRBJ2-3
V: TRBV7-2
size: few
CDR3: CASSLSGPGDTDTQYF

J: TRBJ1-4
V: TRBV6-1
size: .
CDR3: CASSGYPTGLNEKLFF

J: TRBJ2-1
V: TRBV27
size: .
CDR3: CASSTQRGYPINEQFF

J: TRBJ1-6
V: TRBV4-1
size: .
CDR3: CASSHPDRGGSPLHF

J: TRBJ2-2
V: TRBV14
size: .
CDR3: CASSRGLAGIPSTGELFF

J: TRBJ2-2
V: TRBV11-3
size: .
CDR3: CASSLAQGASGELFF

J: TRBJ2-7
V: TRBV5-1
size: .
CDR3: CASSSAGQVSYEQYF

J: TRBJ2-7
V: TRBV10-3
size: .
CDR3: CAISERGDSYEQYF

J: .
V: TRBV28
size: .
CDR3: CASSLGQGYEQYF

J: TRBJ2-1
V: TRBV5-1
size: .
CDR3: CASSPEQGSYNEQFF

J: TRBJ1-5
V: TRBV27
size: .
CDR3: CASSLSGSRVQPQHF

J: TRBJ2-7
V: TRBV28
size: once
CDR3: CASSPPGQRYEQYF

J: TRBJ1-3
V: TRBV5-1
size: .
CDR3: CASSVDRKSGNTIYF

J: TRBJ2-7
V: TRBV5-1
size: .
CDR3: CASSFFSRSSYEQYF

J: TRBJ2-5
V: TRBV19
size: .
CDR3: CASSSAVAGPPETQYF

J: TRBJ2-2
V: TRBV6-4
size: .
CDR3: CASSDIPDTGELFF

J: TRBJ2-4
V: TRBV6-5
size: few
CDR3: CASSAGTSGKGNF

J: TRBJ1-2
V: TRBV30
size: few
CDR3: CAWSEGATQPYYGYTF

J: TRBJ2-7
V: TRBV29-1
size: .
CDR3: CSVVFLSYEQYF

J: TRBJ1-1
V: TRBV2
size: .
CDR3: CASSGVRGAITEAFF

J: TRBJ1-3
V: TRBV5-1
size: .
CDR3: CASSQTATETGNTIYF

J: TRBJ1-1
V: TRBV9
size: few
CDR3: CASSQRQGGTEAFF

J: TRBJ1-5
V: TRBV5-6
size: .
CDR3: CASSLGQDQPQHF

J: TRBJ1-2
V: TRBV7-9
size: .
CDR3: CASSPAPGGNGYTF

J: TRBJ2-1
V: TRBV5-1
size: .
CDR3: CASSFGGLQDNEQFF

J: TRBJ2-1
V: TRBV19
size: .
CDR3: CASSIEGLAGGRHNEQFF

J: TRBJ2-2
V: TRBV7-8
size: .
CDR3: CASSLRLAGASNTGELFF

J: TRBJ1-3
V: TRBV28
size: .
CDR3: CASSPHEVRSGNTIYF

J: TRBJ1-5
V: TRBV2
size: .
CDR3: CASEETGAQPQHF

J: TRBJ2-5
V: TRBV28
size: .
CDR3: CASSLKRGWETQYF

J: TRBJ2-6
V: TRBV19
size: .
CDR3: CASSIGQAGANVLTF

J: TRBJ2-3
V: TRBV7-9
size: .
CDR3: CASSSTDTQYF

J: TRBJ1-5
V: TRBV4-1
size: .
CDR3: CASSHLGGGNQPQHF

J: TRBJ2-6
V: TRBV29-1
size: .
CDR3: CSVEDMRRGANVLTF

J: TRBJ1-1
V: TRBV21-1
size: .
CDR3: CASKGGGANTEAFF

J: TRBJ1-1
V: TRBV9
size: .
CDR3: CASSPAGTYSVAFF

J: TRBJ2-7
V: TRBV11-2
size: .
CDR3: CASSSYRDRFYEQYF

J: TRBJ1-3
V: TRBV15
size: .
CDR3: CATSRGTVDSGNTIYF

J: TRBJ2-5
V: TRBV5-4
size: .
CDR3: CASSYRQGKETQYF

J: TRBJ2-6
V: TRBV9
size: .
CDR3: CASTQGPSGTTFSGANVLTF

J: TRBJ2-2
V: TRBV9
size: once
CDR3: CASSVEQGAFLTGELFF

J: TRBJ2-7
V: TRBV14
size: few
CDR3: CASDDGSSYEQYF